Following are 16 T cell receptor beta chains from one sample sequenced in a study. TCRdb re-derived calls from the 5' RACE reads in MiXCR, one entry per CDR3 protein. The sample has about 62,000 distinct CDR3 sequences; more than 25% are singletons. Sequenced sample: tumor-infiltrating naive CD4+ T cells sorted from the breast tumor. Subset defined: naive CD4+ T cells, CD4+CD45RA+CD25-. The origin of the receptors is a female donor with breast cancer.

This clonotype was detected only a few times. The V gene is TRBV7-9, the J gene TRBJ2-3; TRBD2 agrees at 7 bases. The CDR3 extends over 16 amino acids. Trimming removed 7 bases from V and 9 bases from J; junction bases left unmatched: 19. The germline gives CDR1 SEHNR, CDR2 FQNEAQ (reference sequence). This chain's CDR3 is CASTRDDGTTWGTQYF. CDR3 DNA: TGTGCCAGCACCCGAGACGACGGGACTACATGGGGGACGCAGTATTTT.

The chain employs TRBV7-2 and TRBJ1-2, with D uncertain. The length of the CDR3 is 14 residues. Trimming cost V 3 bases and J 8 bases, with 16 bases left between them. Germline CDR1 is SGHTA and CDR2 is FQGNSA. The CDR3 spells CASSFVRPQAGYTF. CDR3 in DNA: TGTGCCAGCAGCTTTGTCAGGCCTCAGGCCGGCTACACCTTC. The whole variable domain, filled in from reference TRBV7-2 and TRBJ1-2, reads GAGVSQSPSNKVTEKGKDVELRCDPISGHTALYWYRQSLGQGLEFLIYFQGNSAPDKSGLPSDRFSAERTGGSVSTLTIQRTQQEDSAVYLCASSFVRPQAGYTFGSGTRLTVV.

The genes are TRBV2 and TRBJ1-2; 7 bases agree with TRBD1. Per the germline V gene, CDR1 is SNHLY and CDR2 is FYNNEI. Germline trimming cut 7 bases from V and 2 bases from J; bases unmatched to any gene: 10. This CDR3 region has 15 residues. CDR3 DNA: TGTGCCAGCAAATCGGACAGGACAGTCAACTATGGCTACACCTTC. Translation gives CASKSDRTVNYGYTF. The complete variable domain, with remaining parts taken from reference TRBV2 and TRBJ1-2, reads EPEVTQTPSHQVTQMGQEVILRCVPISNHLYFYWYRQILGQKVEFLVSFYNNEISEKSEIFDDQFSVERPDGSNFTLKIRSTKLEDSAMYFCASKSDRTVNYGYTFGSGTRLTVV.

With respect to this clonotype: Germline and junction disagree at one end, which may indicate a read error. The J gene is TRBJ2-3, the V gene TRBV7-2; D might be TRBD2 (5 bases). From germline, CDR1 is SGHTA and CDR2 FQGNSA. This CDR3 has 16 amino acids. CDR3 DNA: TGCGCCAGCAGCTTCCCGCCGGGGAGAAGCACAGATACGCAGTATTTT. This codes for CASSFPPGRSTDTQYF.

This clonotype has only a few counts. The gene calls are TRBV20-1 and TRBJ1-1; perhaps TRBD1 as D (5 bases). V shed 4 bases and J shed 2 bases, with 14 bases lying between them. Germline CDR1 reads DFQATT; CDR2 reads SNEGSKA (reference sequence). The CDR3 totals 14 residues. CDR3 coding DNA: TGCAGTGCTACCCGACGGGGCCGTAACACTGAAGCTTTCTTT. Its translation is CSATRRGRNTEAFF.

This clonotype showed up just a few times. The chain has TRBV7-2 and TRBJ2-5; no reliable D call. Trimming pared 5 bases from V and 0 bases from J, leaving 10 bases between. The CDR3 extends over 14 amino acids. CDR1 is SGHTA, CDR2 FQGNSA, per germline. The CDR3 DNA follows: TGTGCCAGCAGCCGCCCCAGACACCAAGAGACCCAGTACTTC. This codes for CASSRPRHQETQYF.

This clonotype was counted many times. The J gene is TRBJ2-1, the V gene TRBV5-1; D unresolved. The V gene's germline CDR1 is SGHRS and CDR2 YFSETQ. Trimming removed 0 bases from V and 5 bases from J, with 6 bases in between. The CDR3 consists of 13 residues. The CDR3 loop is CASSLAGNNEQFF. The CDR3 DNA is TGCGCCAGCAGCTTGGCCGGAAACAATGAGCAGTTCTTC.

The gene calls are TRBV7-3 and TRBJ1-6; TRBD1 might be the D (5 bases). This CDR3 has 15 residues. V lost 2 bases and J 7 bases, leaving 12 bases between the germline ends. Per the germline V gene, CDR1 is SGHTA and CDR2 is FQGTGA. The CDR3 nucleotides are TGTGCCAGCAGCTTATTCCCGGGGGGGAATTCACCCCTCCACTTT. It codes for CASSLFPGGNSPLHF.

The sample holds a few counts of this clonotype. The rearrangement uses TRBV6-6 and TRBJ2-7, with 7 nucleotides matching TRBD2. The CDR3 extends over 13 amino acids. From germline, CDR1 is MNHNY and CDR2 SVGAGI (reference sequence). V trimming: 5 bases; J trimming: 7 bases; junction bases outside the gene matches: 8. The CDR3 nucleotides read TGTGCCAGCAGTCCTGGGGACTACCGGGAGCAGTACTTC. This sequence encodes CASSPGDYREQYF.

On this clonotype: Germline and junction disagree at one end, which may indicate a read error. This chain connects TRBV10-2 to TRBJ2-7; 8 bases agree with TRBD2. Germline loops: CDR1 WSHSY, CDR2 SAAADI. This CDR3 comprises 13 residues. DNA for the CDR3: TGCACCAGCAGCACCGGACTAGCTTACGAGCAGTACTTC. The encoded protein is CTSSTGLAYEQYF.

This chain links TRBV5-1 with TRBJ1-5; no reliable D call. The germline CDR1 and CDR2 sequences are SGHRS and YFSETQ. The germline V and J ends were trimmed by 5 bases and 6 bases, with 15 bases remaining between them. This CDR3 contains 14 residues. This CDR3 reads CASSLSSGGQPQHF. Written as DNA, the CDR3 is TGCGCCAGCAGTTTGAGTTCAGGAGGTCAGCCCCAGCATTTT.

The chain is built from TRBV6-5 and TRBJ1-5; D is unclear. The length of the CDR3 is 14 residues. Germline loops: CDR1 MNHEY, CDR2 SVGAGI. V was shortened by 6 bases and J by 9 bases, with 18 bases between the two germline ends. Written as DNA, the CDR3 is TGTGCCAGCAGCCCTGGACGAGGGCTGAGGCCCCAGCATTTT. Amino acid sequence: CASSPGRGLRPQHF.

In nucleotides, the CDR3 is TGTGCCAGCTCCCCAGCGGGGGGAACTCCAAGCACAGATACGCAGTATTTT. This gives the protein CASSPAGGTPSTDTQYF. The chain couples TRBV18 to TRBJ2-3, with TRBD2 identical over 9 bases. With 6 bases clipped from V and 0 bases from J, the junction kept 10 bases outside the gene matches. Germline V gives CDR1 KGHSH, CDR2 LQKENI. The CDR3 consists of 17 residues.

This clonotype showed up just a few times. The V and J genes are TRBV7-2 and TRBJ2-1; no definite D call. V dropped 4 bases and J dropped 2 bases, with 6 bases sitting between them. Germline CDR1 SGHTA, CDR2 FQGNSA. This CDR3 contains 13 residues. The CDR3 DNA sequence: TGTGCCAGCAGCTCCCAGCCCTACAATGAGCAGTTCTTC. Translated, it gives CASSSQPYNEQFF.

This clonotype was seen a single time. The final CDR3 position lacks the conserved phenylalanine or tryptophan, pointing to a likely read error. The genes are TRBV11-2 and TRBJ2-3; D not resolved. V lost 4 bases and J lost 0, with 8 bases in between. CDR3 length equals 14 residues. CDR1 and CDR2 from the germline V gene are SGHAT and FQNNGV. This chain's CDR3 is CASSSLISTDTQYC. Here the CDR3 DNA reads TGTGCCAGCAGCTCCCTTATTAGCACAGATACGCAGTATTGT.

The chain carries TRBV7-2 and TRBJ2-7; D not resolved. Trimming shortened V by 2 bases and J by 3 bases, and 8 bases separated the two germline ends. Per germline, CDR1 SGHTA and CDR2 FQGNSA. There are 13 residues in the CDR3. The CDR3 bases are TGTGCCAGCAGCTTACGGGTTTACTACGAGCAGTACTTC. It yields the protein CASSLRVYYEQYF.